This TCR beta chain comes out of a study of T cells in localized non-small cell lung cancer. This clone occurred a few times. In germline, CDR1 is MDHEN, CDR2 SYDVKM. V was trimmed by 5 bases and J by 5 bases, leaving 22 bases between them. This CDR3 is built from 16 residues. Profiling relied on immunoSEQ multiplex PCR, and the TCRdb table lists in-frame clones only, not all of them. Here the sample spans 1,700 or so clones, approximately 32% being singletons. V gene TRBV28 combines with J gene TRBJ2-7; possibly TRBD2 for D (6 bases). This TCR derives from a female donor aged 60 or older with stage I squamous cell lung carcinoma. Sequenced here: lung tumor tissue, sampled before any cancer treatment. CDR3 nucleotide sequence: TGTGCCAGCAGTCTCATCGTGGGACTCCGGGACGACGAGCAGTACTTC. Amino acids: CASSLIVGLRDDEQYF.